This TCR beta chain was recorded in a study of graft-versus-host responses after intestinal transplantation. Overall study context: Every recipient underwent anti-thymocyte globulin induction, then tacrolimus and steroids for approximately three years. Study-wide points: Clonal ratios of graft-versus-host to host-versus-graft in allografts were high for patients exhibiting graft-donor T cell macrochimerism. An association linked early post-transplant HvG declines with peak circulating GvH clone levels.

Germline CDR1 and CDR2: MNHNY and SVGAGI (reference sequence). Deletions cut 0 bases from V and 11 bases from J, with 8 bases between. CDR3 length: 12 residues. With respect to this clone: Its target is not known.

Only in-frame clones appear in the TCRdb table, and some are missing; sequencing was by immunoSEQ multiplex PCR. There are roughly 36,000 clones in the sample; 90% to 95% occur only once, and around 0.22% lies in the top ten. The source material was unstimulated CD8+ T cells sorted from spleen or lymph node cells, sampled before transplant. J is TRBJ1-5 and V is TRBV6-6, with D tentatively TRBD1 (6 bases). This TCR was sampled from a human donor who was the organ donor for an intestinal transplant. The CDR3 here is CASSYSGGTQHF. CDR3 in DNA: TGTGCCAGCAGTTACTCAGGGGGGACCCAGCATTTT.